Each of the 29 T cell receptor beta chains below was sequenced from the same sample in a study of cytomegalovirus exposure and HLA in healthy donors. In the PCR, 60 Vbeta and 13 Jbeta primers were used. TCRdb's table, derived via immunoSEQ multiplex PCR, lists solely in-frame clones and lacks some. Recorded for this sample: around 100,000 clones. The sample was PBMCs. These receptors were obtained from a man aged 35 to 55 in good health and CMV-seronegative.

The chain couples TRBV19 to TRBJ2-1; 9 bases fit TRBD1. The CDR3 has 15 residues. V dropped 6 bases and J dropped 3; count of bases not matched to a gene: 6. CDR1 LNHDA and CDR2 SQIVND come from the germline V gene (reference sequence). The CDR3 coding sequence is TGTGCCAGTAGCACGGACAGGGGCCTCTACAATGAGCAGTTCTTC. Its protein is CASSTDRGLYNEQFF.

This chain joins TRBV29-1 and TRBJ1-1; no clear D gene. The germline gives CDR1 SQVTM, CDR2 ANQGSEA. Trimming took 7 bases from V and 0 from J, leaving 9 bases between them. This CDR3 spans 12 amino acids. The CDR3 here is CSGQVMNTEAFF. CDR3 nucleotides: TGCAGCGGTCAGGTCATGAACACTGAAGCTTTCTTT. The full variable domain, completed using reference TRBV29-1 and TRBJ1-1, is SAVISQKPSRDICQRGTSLTIQCQVDSQVTMMFWYRQQPGQSLTLIATANQGSEATYESGFVIDKFPISRPNLTFSTLTVSNMSPEDSSIYLCSGQVMNTEAFFGQGTRLTVV.

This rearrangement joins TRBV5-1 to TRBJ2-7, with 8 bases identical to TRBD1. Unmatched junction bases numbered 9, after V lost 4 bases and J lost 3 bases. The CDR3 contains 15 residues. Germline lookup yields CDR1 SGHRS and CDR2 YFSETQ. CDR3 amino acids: CASSPWTGSGYEQYF. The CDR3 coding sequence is TGCGCCAGCAGCCCATGGACAGGGTCGGGCTACGAGCAGTACTTC.

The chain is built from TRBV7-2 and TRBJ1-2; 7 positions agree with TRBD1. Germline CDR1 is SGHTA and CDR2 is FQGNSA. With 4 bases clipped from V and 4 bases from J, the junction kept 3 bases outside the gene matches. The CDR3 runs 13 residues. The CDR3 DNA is TGTGCCAGCAGCTCTCCAGGGGGCTATGGCTACACCTTC. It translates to CASSSPGGYGYTF.

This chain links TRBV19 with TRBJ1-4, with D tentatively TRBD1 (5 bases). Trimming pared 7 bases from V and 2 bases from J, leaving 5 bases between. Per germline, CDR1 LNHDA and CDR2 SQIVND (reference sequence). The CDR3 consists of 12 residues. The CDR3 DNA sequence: TGTGCCAGTACAGGGACTAATGAAAAACTGTTTTTT. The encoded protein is CASTGTNEKLFF.

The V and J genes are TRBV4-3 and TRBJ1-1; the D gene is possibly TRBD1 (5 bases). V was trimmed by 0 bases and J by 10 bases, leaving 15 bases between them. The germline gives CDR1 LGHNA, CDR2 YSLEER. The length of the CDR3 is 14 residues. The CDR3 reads CASSQDLVGRRAFF. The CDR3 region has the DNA TGCGCCAGCAGCCAAGATTTAGTGGGGCGCCGAGCTTTCTTT.

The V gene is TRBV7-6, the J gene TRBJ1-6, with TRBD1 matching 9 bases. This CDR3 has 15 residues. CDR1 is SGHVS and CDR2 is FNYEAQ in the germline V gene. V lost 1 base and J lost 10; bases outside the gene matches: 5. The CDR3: CASSLDGTGRSPLHF. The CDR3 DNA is TGTGCCAGCAGCTTAGACGGGACAGGGCGGTCACCCCTCCACTTT.

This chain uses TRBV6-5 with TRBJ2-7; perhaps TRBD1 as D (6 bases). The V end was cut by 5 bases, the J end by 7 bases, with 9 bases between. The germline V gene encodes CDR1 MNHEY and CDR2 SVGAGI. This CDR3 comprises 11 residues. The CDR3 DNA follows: TGTGCCAGCAGTGAAGACAGGGAGCAGTACTTC. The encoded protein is CASSEDREQYF.

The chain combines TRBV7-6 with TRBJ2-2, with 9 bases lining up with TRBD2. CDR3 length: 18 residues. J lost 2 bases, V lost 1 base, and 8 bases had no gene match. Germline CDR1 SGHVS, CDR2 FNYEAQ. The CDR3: CASSLVPAGGLNTGELFF. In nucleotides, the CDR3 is TGTGCCAGCAGCTTAGTCCCAGCGGGAGGCCTTAACACCGGGGAGCTGTTTTTT.

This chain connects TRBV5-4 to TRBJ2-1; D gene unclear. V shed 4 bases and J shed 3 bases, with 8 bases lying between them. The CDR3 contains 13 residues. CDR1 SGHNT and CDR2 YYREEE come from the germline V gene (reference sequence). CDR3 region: CASSLTDYNEQFF. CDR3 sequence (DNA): TGTGCCAGCAGCCTGACTGACTACAATGAGCAGTTCTTC.

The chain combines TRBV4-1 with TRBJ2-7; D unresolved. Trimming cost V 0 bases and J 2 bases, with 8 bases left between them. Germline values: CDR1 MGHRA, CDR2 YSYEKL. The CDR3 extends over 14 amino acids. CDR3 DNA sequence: TGCGCCAGCAGCCAAGAAGCACGGGCCTACGAGCAGTACTTC. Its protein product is CASSQEARAYEQYF.

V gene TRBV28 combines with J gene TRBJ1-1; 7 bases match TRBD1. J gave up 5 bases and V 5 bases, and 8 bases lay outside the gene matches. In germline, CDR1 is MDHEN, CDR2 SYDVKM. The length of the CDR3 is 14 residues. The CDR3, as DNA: TGTGCCAGCAGTCAGACACAGGGGAGAACTGAAGCTTTCTTT. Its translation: CASSQTQGRTEAFF.

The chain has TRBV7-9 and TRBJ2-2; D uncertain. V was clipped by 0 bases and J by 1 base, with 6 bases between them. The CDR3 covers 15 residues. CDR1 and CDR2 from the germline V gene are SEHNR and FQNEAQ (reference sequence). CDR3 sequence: CASSLAFRNTGELFF. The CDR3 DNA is TGTGCCAGCAGCTTAGCGTTCAGGAACACCGGGGAGCTGTTTTTT.

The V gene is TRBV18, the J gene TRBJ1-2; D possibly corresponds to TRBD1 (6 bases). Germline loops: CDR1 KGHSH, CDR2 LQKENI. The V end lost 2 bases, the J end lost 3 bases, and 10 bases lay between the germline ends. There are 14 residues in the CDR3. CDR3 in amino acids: CASSPEQGYYGYTF. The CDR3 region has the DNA TGTGCCAGCTCACCAGAACAGGGCTACTATGGCTACACCTTC.

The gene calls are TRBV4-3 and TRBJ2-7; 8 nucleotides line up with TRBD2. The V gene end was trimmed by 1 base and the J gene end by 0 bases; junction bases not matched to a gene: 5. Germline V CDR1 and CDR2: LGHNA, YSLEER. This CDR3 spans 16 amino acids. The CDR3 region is CASSQVASGFSYEQYF. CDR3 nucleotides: TGCGCCAGCAGCCAAGTGGCTAGCGGGTTCTCCTACGAGCAGTACTTC.

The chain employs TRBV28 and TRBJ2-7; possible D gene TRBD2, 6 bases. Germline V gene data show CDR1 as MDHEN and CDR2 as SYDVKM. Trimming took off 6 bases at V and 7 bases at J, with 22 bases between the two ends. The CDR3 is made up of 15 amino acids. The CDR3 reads CASSPVGRPGGEQYF. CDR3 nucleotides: TGTGCCAGCAGCCCGGTAGGGAGACCCGGGGGTGAGCAGTACTTC.

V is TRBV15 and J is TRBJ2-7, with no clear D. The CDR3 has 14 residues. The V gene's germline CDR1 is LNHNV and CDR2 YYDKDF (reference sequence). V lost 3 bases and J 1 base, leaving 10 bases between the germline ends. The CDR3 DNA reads TGTGCCACCAGCAGCCCAACAGTTTCCTACGAGCAGTACTTC. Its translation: CATSSPTVSYEQYF.

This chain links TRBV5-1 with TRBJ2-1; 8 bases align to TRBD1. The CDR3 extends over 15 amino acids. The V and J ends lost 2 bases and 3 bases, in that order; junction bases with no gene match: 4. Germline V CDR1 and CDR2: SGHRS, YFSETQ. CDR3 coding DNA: TGCGCCAGCAGCTTCGGACAGGGAAACTACAATGAGCAGTTCTTC. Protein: CASSFGQGNYNEQFF.

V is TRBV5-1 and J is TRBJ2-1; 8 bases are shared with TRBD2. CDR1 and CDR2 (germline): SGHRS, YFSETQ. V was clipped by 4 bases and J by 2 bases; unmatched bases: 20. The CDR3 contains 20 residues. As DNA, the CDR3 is TGCGCCAGCAGCCCGGGGGGGGCGGATCGAGCTAGCATACCCTACAATGAGCAGTTCTTC. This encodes CASSPGGADRASIPYNEQFF.

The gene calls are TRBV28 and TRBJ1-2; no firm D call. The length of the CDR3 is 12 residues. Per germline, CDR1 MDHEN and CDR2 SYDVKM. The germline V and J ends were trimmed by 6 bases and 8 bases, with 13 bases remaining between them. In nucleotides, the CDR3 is TGTGCCAGCAGCCTTGCCAACCGGGGCTACACCTTC. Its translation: CASSLANRGYTF.

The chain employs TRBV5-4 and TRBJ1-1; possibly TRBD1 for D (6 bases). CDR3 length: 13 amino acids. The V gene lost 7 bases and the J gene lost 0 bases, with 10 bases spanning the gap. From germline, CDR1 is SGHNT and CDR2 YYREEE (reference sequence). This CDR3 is CASGQGLNTEAFF. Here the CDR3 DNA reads TGTGCCAGCGGCCAGGGGTTGAACACTGAAGCTTTCTTT.

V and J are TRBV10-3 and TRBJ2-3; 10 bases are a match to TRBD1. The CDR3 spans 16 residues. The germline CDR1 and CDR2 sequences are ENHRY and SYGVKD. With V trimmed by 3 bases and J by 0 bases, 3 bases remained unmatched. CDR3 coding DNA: TGTGCCATCAGTGATTCGGGACAGGGGAGCACAGATACGCAGTATTTT. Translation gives CAISDSGQGSTDTQYF.

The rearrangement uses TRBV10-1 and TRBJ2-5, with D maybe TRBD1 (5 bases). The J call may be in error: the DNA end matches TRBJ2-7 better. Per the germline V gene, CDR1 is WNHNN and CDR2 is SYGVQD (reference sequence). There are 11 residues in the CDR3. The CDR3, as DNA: TGCGCCAGCAGTGCAGGGTACGAGCAGTACTTC. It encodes CASSAGYEQYF.

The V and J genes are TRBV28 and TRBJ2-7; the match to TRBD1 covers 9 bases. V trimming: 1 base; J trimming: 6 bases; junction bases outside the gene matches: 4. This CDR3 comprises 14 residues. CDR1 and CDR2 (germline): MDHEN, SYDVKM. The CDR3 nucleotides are TGTGCCAGCAGTTTATCGGGACAGGGATTCGAGCAGTACTTC. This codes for CASSLSGQGFEQYF.

The CDR3 region is CASSLVGVPWEQYF. In DNA form, the CDR3 reads TGTGCCAGCAGCTTGGTCGGGGTCCCCTGGGAGCAGTACTTC. The J gene is TRBJ2-7, the V gene TRBV5-8, with D maybe TRBD2 (5 bases). In germline, CDR1 is SGHTS, CDR2 YDEGEE. The CDR3 has 14 amino acids. V dropped 0 bases and J dropped 7 bases, with 14 bases sitting between them.

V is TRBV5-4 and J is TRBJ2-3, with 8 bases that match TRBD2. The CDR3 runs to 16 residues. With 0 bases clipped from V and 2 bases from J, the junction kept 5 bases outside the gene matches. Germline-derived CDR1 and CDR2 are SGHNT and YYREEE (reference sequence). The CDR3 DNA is TGTGCCAGCAGCTTGGTGTCTAGCGGGTACACAGATACGCAGTATTTT. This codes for CASSLVSSGYTDTQYF.

The CDR3 sequence is CSVANPEEGYEQYF. Written as DNA, the CDR3 is TGCAGCGTTGCCAACCCCGAAGAGGGCTACGAGCAGTACTTC. This chain links TRBV29-1 with TRBJ2-7, with TRBD2 as a possible D gene (5 bases). The CDR3 is 14 amino acids. The V gene lost 4 bases and the J gene lost 3 bases, with 16 bases spanning the gap. Germline V lookup: CDR1 SQVTM, CDR2 ANQGSEA.

In DNA form, the CDR3 reads TGTGCCAGCAGTGCCGGGACAAAAATATACGAGCAGTACTTC. Its translation: CASSAGTKIYEQYF. The chain recombines TRBV27 with TRBJ2-7, with D possibly matching TRBD1 (6 bases). CDR1 MNHEY and CDR2 SMNVEV come from the germline V gene (reference sequence). The CDR3 sequence is 14 residues long. Trimming stripped 5 bases from V and 4 bases from J, with 15 bases between.

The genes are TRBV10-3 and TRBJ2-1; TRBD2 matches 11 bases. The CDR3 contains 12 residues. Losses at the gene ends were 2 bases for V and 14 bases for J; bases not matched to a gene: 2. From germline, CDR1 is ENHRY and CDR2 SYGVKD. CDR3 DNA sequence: TGTGCCATCAGTGAGACGGGACTAGCGGAGTTCTTC. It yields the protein CAISETGLAEFF.